The 32 T cell receptor beta chains in this list originate from one sample, sequenced in a study of OX40 agonist ivuxolimab in advanced cancers. Measured with immunoSEQ multiplex PCR; TCRdb has only the in-frame clones, and not every one. The sample carries 30,000 to 40,000 clones, 76% recorded once. Material: CD4+ or CD8+ T cells sorted from blood, obtained in a trial of the OX40 agonist ivuxolimab. These TCRs come from an adult with an advanced solid tumor such as melanoma, head and neck, liver or kidney cancer.

The gene calls are TRBV19 and TRBJ2-5, with TRBD2 identical over 9 bases. This CDR3 is 13 amino acids long. With V trimmed by 4 bases and J by 5 bases, 2 bases remained unmatched. CDR1 is LNHDA, CDR2 SQIVND, per germline (reference sequence). CDR3 DNA: TGTGCCAGTAGTAACGGACTAGCGGAGACCCAGTACTTC. This translates into CASSNGLAETQYF.

V is TRBV11-3 and J is TRBJ2-3, with TRBD2 matching 7 bases. Losses at the gene ends were 0 bases for V and 6 bases for J; bases not matched to a gene: 6. In germline, CDR1 is SGHNT, CDR2 YENEEA. This CDR3 comprises 15 residues. CDR3 DNA: TGTGCCAGCAGCTTAGATGGTTGGGAGGGGGATACGCAGTATTTT. Translating gives CASSLDGWEGDTQYF.

The rearrangement uses TRBV7-9 and TRBJ2-3; TRBD2 matches 7 bases. Germline values: CDR1 SEHNR, CDR2 FQNEAQ (reference sequence). The CDR3 has 16 residues. The ends lost 8 bases at V and 3 bases at J; junction bases unmatched: 14. CDR3 nucleotides: TGTGCCAGCGCCACCATAGCTGGGCGGGAGACAGATACGCAGTATTTT. It codes for CASATIAGRETDTQYF.

V is TRBV7-8 and J is TRBJ1-3; no clear D. Trimming pared 5 bases from V and 3 bases from J, leaving 14 bases between. This CDR3 comprises 15 residues. Germline-derived CDR1 and CDR2 are SGHVS and FQNEAQ. This CDR3 reads CASSAGDKGGNTIYF. CDR3 coding DNA: TGTGCCAGCAGCGCCGGGGATAAGGGTGGAAACACCATATATTTT.

The chain has TRBV5-5 and TRBJ1-2; 12 bases are shared with TRBD1. CDR1 and CDR2 from the germline V gene are SGHKS and YYEKEE (reference sequence). The ends lost 4 bases at V and 4 bases at J; junction bases unmatched: 8. The CDR3 sequence is 16 residues long. CDR3 coding DNA: TGTGCCAGCAGCCTCCGGGACAGGGGGCTGAGCTATGGCTACACCTTC. Encoded protein: CASSLRDRGLSYGYTF.

CDR3 DNA: TGCGCCAGCAACATAAATCCAGGATTCTATGGCTACACCTTC. Protein sequence: CASNINPGFYGYTF. This sequence joins TRBV5-1 and TRBJ1-2, with no clear D. Germline CDR1 reads SGHRS; CDR2 reads YFSETQ. CDR3 length: 14 residues. The V end lost 6 bases, the J end lost 4 bases, and 16 bases lay between the germline ends. The whole variable domain, filled in from reference TRBV5-1 and TRBJ1-2, reads KAGVTQTPRYLIKTRGQQVTLSCSPISGHRSVSWYQQTPGQGLQFLFEYFSETQRNKGNFPGRFSGRQFSNSRSEMNVSTLELGDSALYLCASNINPGFYGYTFGSGTRLTVV.

This chain links TRBV4-1 with TRBJ1-5, with D possibly TRBD1 on 6 matching bases. CDR1 is MGHRA, CDR2 YSYEKL, per germline. V shed 3 bases and J shed 2 bases, with 11 bases lying between them. The CDR3 sequence is 15 residues long. As DNA, the CDR3 is TGCGCCAGCAGCCAGGGCGGGGGGCGCAATCAGCCCCAGCATTTT. Protein: CASSQGGGRNQPQHF.

J is TRBJ2-7 and V is TRBV5-6; 10 bases align to TRBD1. CDR1 and CDR2 (germline): SGHDT, YYEEEE. V lost 4 bases, J lost 2 bases, and 3 bases stayed unmatched. This CDR3 spans 14 amino acids. Here the CDR3 reads CASSPGTGAYEQYF. The CDR3 coding sequence is TGTGCCAGCAGCCCCGGGACAGGGGCCTACGAGCAGTACTTC.

This clone was detected a few times. The chain uses TRBV25-1 and TRBJ1-1; D call uncertain. CDR1 and CDR2 from the germline V gene are MGHDK and SYGVNS. The CDR3 loop spans 13 amino acids. The V and J ends lost 5 bases and 2 bases respectively, with 9 bases between them. The CDR3 sequence: CASSQRPNTEAFF. The DNA for the CDR3 is TGTGCCAGCAGTCAAAGGCCTAACACTGAAGCTTTCTTT.

The chain has TRBV29-1 and TRBJ2-7, with 8 bases identical to TRBD2. The CDR3 length is 13 residues. CDR1 is SQVTM and CDR2 is ANQGSEA in the germline V gene. J gave up 4 bases and V 6 bases, and 8 bases lay outside the gene matches. The CDR3 region has the DNA TGCAGCGTCAGCGGGGGCATTTATTACGAGCAGTACTTC. Its translation is CSVSGGIYYEQYF.

The V and J genes are TRBV10-3 and TRBJ1-2; 10 positions match TRBD1. V lost 4 bases and J lost 10; bases outside the gene matches: 9. The CDR3 covers 14 residues. The germline CDR1 and CDR2 sequences are ENHRY and SYGVKD. This chain's CDR3 is CAISGGGTGVYYTF. DNA of the CDR3: TGTGCCATCAGTGGTGGTGGGACAGGGGTATACTACACCTTC.

J is TRBJ1-6 and V is TRBV5-4; D is possibly TRBD1 (6 bases). The CDR3 consists of 14 residues. CDR1 is SGHNT and CDR2 is YYREEE in the germline V gene (reference sequence). Trimming removed 4 bases from V and 9 bases from J, with 14 bases in between. The CDR3 is CASSLVQGTSPLHF. CDR3 nucleotides: TGTGCCAGCAGCCTCGTGCAGGGGACTTCACCCCTCCACTTT. The complete variable domain, with remaining parts taken from reference TRBV5-4 and TRBJ1-6, reads ETGVTQSPTHLIKTRGQQVTLRCSSQSGHNTVSWYQQALGQGPQFIFQYYREEENGRGNFPPRFSGLQFPNYSSELNVNALELDDSALYLCASSLVQGTSPLHFGNGTRLTVT.

This clone was found once. The chain combines TRBV18 with TRBJ2-2, with D unresolved. Per germline, CDR1 KGHSH and CDR2 LQKENI. The CDR3 sequence is 15 residues long. The V gene lost 0 bases and the J gene lost 0 bases, with 5 bases spanning the gap. CDR3 in DNA: TGTGCCAGCTCACCACCGTCGGCGAACACCGGGGAGCTGTTTTTT. Translation gives CASSPPSANTGELFF. Together with reference TRBV18 and TRBJ2-2, the CDR3 gives the full variable domain: NAGVMQNPRHLVRRRGQEARLRCSPMKGHSHVYWYRQLPEEGLKFMVYLQKENIIDESGMPKERFSAEFPKEGPSILRIQQVVRGDSAAYFCASSPPSANTGELFFGEGSRLTVL.

The table lists this clone with a few counts. The chain couples TRBV27 to TRBJ2-7; no firm D call. The length of the CDR3 is 13 residues. V gave up 3 bases and J gave up 5 bases, with 11 bases separating them. Germline V gives CDR1 MNHEY, CDR2 SMNVEV (reference sequence). The CDR3 region has the DNA TGTGCCAGCAGTTTGTGGGCGAGAGACGAGCAGTACTTC. As protein: CASSLWARDEQYF.

This clone was found once. This rearrangement joins TRBV19 to TRBJ2-5; D gene uncertain. Trimming took off 4 bases at V and 7 bases at J, with 19 bases between the two ends. The CDR3 is 15 residues long. In germline, CDR1 is LNHDA, CDR2 SQIVND (reference sequence). CDR3 amino acids: CASSRRTAALGTQYF. CDR3 nucleotide sequence: TGTGCCAGTAGTAGAAGGACGGCAGCCCTTGGGACCCAGTACTTC.

As DNA, the CDR3 is TGTGCCAGCAGTTCACCGGGACTAGCGGATACGCAGTATTTT. This codes for CASSSPGLADTQYF. V usage is TRBV2 and J usage is TRBJ2-3; 10 positions agree with TRBD2. Trimming cost V 5 bases and J 6 bases; bases outside gene matches: 5. The V gene's germline CDR1 is SNHLY and CDR2 FYNNEI. The CDR3 covers 14 residues.

This clone has only a few counts. The chain combines TRBV10-1 with TRBJ1-6, with TRBD1 matching over 9 bases. Per the germline V gene, CDR1 is WNHNN and CDR2 is SYGVQD (reference sequence). CDR3 size: 15 residues. Trimming removed 0 bases from V and 6 bases from J; junction bases left unmatched: 0. This chain's CDR3 is CASSESTGGNSPLHF. As DNA, the CDR3 is TGCGCCAGCAGTGAGTCGACAGGGGGTAATTCACCCCTCCACTTT.

The gene calls are TRBV2 and TRBJ2-1; tentatively, D is TRBD2 (5 bases). The CDR3 has 16 residues. CDR1 and CDR2 (germline): SNHLY, FYNNEI. Trimming pared 3 bases from V and 14 bases from J, leaving 26 bases between. The DNA for the CDR3 is TGTGCCAGCAGTGACGTAGGACTCACTAATACAATGAGGAAGTTCTTC. It codes for CASSDVGLTNTMRKFF.

The chain has TRBV9 and TRBJ1-2, with D uncertain. The CDR3 totals 14 residues. Trimming left V 1 base short and J 8 bases short, with 15 bases between. In germline, CDR1 is SGDLS, CDR2 YYNGEE. The CDR3 nucleotides are TGTGCCAGCAGCGTAAGCCAGACCCTCGACGGCTACACCTTC. Its protein product is CASSVSQTLDGYTF.

The chain links TRBV6-1 to TRBJ2-2; TRBD1 is a possible D gene (6 bases). V was pared by 10 bases and J by 3 bases, with 18 bases between. Germline CDR1 reads MNHNS; CDR2 reads SASEGT. The CDR3 is 15 residues long. The CDR3 DNA sequence: TGTGCCACAGCGTTGGGGGCGCTGCACACCGGGGAGCTGTTTTTT. Encoded protein: CATALGALHTGELFF.

The rearrangement joins TRBV7-2 to TRBJ2-2; 12 nucleotides line up with TRBD1. The germline CDR1 and CDR2 sequences are SGHTA and FQGNSA. This CDR3 contains 16 residues. Trimming cost V 6 bases and J 3 bases; bases outside gene matches: 5. CDR3 in amino acids: CASRDWDRGHTGELFF. The CDR3 region has the DNA TGTGCCAGCAGAGATTGGGACAGGGGGCACACCGGGGAGCTGTTTTTT.

The chain uses TRBV21-1 and TRBJ2-2. TRBV21-1 represents a pseudogene. This CDR3 has 18 amino acids. The DNA for the CDR3 is TGTGCCAGCAGCGCCACCGGGACGCGACAAACGAACACCGGGGAGCTGTTTTTT. Amino acid sequence: CASSATGTRQTNTGELFF.

This clone was observed a few times. CDR3 nucleotides: TGTGCCAGCTCACCCCTCGCCCTTAACACTGAAGCTTTCTTT. This sequence encodes CASSPLALNTEAFF. The chain joins TRBV18 to TRBJ1-1; no definite D call. CDR1 and CDR2 from the germline V gene are KGHSH and LQKENI. The CDR3 is made up of 14 amino acids. The V end lost 3 bases, the J end lost 2 bases, and 10 bases lay between the germline ends.

This clone was observed a single time. The rearrangement links TRBV5-1 to TRBJ1-3; D is perhaps TRBD1 (6 bases). The CDR3 has 13 residues. V lost 6 bases and J 2 bases, leaving 9 bases between the germline ends. CDR1 is SGHRS, CDR2 YFSETQ, per germline. The CDR3 protein is CASNPGAGNTIYF. CDR3 DNA sequence: TGCGCCAGCAACCCAGGGGCTGGAAACACCATATATTTT.

The chain links TRBV7-6 to TRBJ2-3, with no clear D. Germline assignment: CDR1 SGHVS and CDR2 FNYEAQ. The CDR3 has 12 amino acids. The V gene lost 2 bases and the J gene lost 2 bases, with 2 bases spanning the gap. The CDR3 spells CASSLFTDTQYF. CDR3 DNA sequence: TGTGCCAGCAGCTTATTCACAGATACGCAGTATTTT. Full variable domain (outside the CDR3, taken from reference TRBV7-6 and TRBJ2-3): GAGVSQSPRYKVTKRGQDVALRCDPISGHVSLYWYRQALGQGPEFLTYFNYEAQQDKSGLPNDRFSAERPEGSISTLTIQRTEQRDSAMYRCASSLFTDTQYFGPGTRLTVL.

V gene TRBV6-6 combines with J gene TRBJ1-5, with D possibly TRBD1 on 5 matching bases. The V and J ends lost 4 bases and 0 bases respectively, with 10 bases between them. The CDR3 is made up of 15 amino acids. Germline CDR1 is MNHNY and CDR2 is SVGAGI (reference sequence). The CDR3 region has the DNA TGTGCCAGCAGTTTCGGGGGAGATAGCAATCAGCCCCAGCATTTT. Protein sequence: CASSFGGDSNQPQHF.

This chain connects TRBV28 to TRBJ2-7, with 9 bases fitting TRBD1. Per the germline V gene, CDR1 is MDHEN and CDR2 is SYDVKM. The V gene end was trimmed by 1 base and the J gene end by 7 bases; junction bases not matched to a gene: 5. The CDR3 is 14 residues long. The CDR3 here is CASSLLGTGTEQYV. The CDR3 nucleotides are TGTGCCAGCAGTTTATTGGGGACAGGGACGGAGCAGTACGTC.

This chain uses TRBV6-5 with TRBJ1-3, with D maybe TRBD1 (6 bases). CDR1 and CDR2 (germline): MNHEY, SVGAGI. The CDR3 sequence is 14 residues long. The germline V and J ends were trimmed by 6 bases and 2 bases, with 11 bases remaining between them. CDR3 protein: CASRRGGTGNTIYF. The CDR3 nucleotides are TGTGCCAGCAGAAGAGGGGGGACTGGAAACACCATATATTTT.

The count of this clone is one. This chain joins TRBV11-2 and TRBJ2-2; D is unresolved. There are 14 residues in the CDR3. Per germline, CDR1 SGHAT and CDR2 FQNNGV. V lost 7 bases and J 1 base, leaving 10 bases between the germline ends. The CDR3 DNA reads TGTGCCAGCACTCCTGGATGGAACACCGGGGAGCTGTTTTTT. It translates to CASTPGWNTGELFF.

V usage is TRBV6-6 and J usage is TRBJ1-5, with 7 bases fitting TRBD1. The length of the CDR3 is 14 residues. V was pared by 6 bases and J by 6 bases, with 8 bases of the junction left unmatched. Looked up from germline, CDR1 is MNHNY and CDR2 is SVGAGI (reference sequence). Here the CDR3 reads CASSITGVGQPQHF. In DNA, the CDR3 is TGTGCCAGCAGCATCACAGGGGTAGGTCAGCCCCAGCATTTT.

This chain uses TRBV12-2 with TRBJ1-2. TRBV12-2 is assigned pseudogene status. The CDR3 spans 15 residues. CDR3 DNA: TGTGCAAGTCGCCCCTACGGGGGAGTCAACTATGGCTACACCTTC. This sequence encodes CASRPYGGVNYGYTF.

This chain uses TRBV6-5 with TRBJ2-7; D not resolved. Germline assignment: CDR1 MNHEY and CDR2 SVGAGI. This CDR3 comprises 15 residues. Trimming stripped 6 bases from V and 5 bases from J, with 20 bases between. The CDR3 is CASRPTTAFGDEQYF. For the CDR3, the DNA is TGTGCCAGCAGGCCTACCACGGCATTTGGGGACGAGCAGTACTTC.